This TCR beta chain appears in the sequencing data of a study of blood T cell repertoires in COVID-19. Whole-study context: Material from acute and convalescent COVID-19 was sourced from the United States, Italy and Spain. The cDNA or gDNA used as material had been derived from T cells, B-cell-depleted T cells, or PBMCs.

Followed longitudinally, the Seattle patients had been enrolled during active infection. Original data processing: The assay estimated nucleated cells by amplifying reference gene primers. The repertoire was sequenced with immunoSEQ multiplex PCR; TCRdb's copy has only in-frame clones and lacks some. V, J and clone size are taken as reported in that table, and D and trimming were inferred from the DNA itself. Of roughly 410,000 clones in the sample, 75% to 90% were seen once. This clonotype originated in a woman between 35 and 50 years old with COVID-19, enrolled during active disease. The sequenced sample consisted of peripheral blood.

In DNA form, the CDR3 reads TGCGCCAGCAGCCAAGGATCGCGGACAGTCTATGGCTACACCTTC. Its translation: CASSQGSRTVYGYTF. The J gene is TRBJ1-2, the V gene TRBV4-3, with D possibly TRBD1 on 6 matching bases. The CDR3 spans 15 residues. With 1 base removed from V and 4 bases from J, the gap between germline ends came to 13 bases. Germline V gene data show CDR1 as LGHNA and CDR2 as YSLEER.